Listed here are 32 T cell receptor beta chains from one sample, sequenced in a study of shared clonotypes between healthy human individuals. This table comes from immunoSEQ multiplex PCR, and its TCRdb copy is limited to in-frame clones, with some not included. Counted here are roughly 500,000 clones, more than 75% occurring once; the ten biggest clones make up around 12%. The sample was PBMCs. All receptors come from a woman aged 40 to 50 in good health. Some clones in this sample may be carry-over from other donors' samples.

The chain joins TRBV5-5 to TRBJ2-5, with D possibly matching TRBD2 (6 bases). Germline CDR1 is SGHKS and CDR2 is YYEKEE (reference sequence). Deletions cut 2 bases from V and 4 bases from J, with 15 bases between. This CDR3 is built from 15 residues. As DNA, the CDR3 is TGTGCCAGCAGCTTTGCCGGGAGTTCGGGAGAGACCCAGTACTTC. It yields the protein CASSFAGSSGETQYF.

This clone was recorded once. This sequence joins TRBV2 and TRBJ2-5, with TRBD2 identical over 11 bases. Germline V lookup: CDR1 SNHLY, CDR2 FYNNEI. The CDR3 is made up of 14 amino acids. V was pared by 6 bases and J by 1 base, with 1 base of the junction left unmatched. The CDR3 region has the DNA TGTGCCAGCAGCGGGACTAGCGGCCAAGAGACCCAGTACTTC. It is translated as CASSGTSGQETQYF. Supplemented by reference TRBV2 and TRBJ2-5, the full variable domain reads EPEVTQTPSHQVTQMGQEVILRCVPISNHLYFYWYRQILGQKVEFLVSFYNNEISEKSEIFDDQFSVERPDGSNFTLKIRSTKLEDSAMYFCASSGTSGQETQYFGPGTRLLVL.

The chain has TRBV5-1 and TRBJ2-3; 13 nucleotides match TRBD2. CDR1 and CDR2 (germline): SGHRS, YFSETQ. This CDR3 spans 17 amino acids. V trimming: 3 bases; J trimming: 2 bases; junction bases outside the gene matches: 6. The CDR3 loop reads CASSSGTSGATTDTQYF. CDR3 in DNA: TGCGCCAGCAGCTCTGGGACTAGCGGGGCCACCACAGATACGCAGTATTTT.

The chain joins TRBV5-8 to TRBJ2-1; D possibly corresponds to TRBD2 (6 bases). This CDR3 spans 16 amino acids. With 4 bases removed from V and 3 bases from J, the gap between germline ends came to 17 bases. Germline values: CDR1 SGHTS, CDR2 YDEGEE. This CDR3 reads CASSGWGGTVYNEQFF. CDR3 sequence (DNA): TGTGCCAGCAGCGGTTGGGGCGGGACTGTCTACAATGAGCAGTTCTTC.

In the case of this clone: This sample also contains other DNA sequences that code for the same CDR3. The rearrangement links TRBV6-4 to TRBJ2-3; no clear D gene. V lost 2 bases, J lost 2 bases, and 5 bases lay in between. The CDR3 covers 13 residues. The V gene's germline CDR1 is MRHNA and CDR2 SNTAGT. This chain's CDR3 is CASSDSNTDTQYF. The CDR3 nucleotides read TGTGCCAGCAGTGACAGCAACACAGATACGCAGTATTTT.

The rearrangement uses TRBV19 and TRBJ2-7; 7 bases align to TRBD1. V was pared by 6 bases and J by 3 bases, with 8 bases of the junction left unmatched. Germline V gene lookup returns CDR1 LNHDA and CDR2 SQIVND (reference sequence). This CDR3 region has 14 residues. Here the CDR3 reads CASSQDRWGYEQYF. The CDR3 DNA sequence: TGTGCCAGTAGCCAGGACAGGTGGGGCTACGAGCAGTACTTC.

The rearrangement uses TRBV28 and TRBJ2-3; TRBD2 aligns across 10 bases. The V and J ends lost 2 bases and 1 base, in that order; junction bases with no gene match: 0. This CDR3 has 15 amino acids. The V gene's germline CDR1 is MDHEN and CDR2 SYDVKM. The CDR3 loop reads CASSLTSGGTDTQYF. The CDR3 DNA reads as TGTGCCAGCAGTTTAACTAGCGGGGGCACAGATACGCAGTATTTT.

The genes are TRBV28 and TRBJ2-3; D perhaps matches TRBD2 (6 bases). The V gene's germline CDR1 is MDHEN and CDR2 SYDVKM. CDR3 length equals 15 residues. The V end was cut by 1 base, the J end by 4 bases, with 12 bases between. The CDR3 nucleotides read TGTGCCAGCAGTTTATTGCGGCGGGGTGCAGATACGCAGTATTTT. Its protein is CASSLLRRGADTQYF.

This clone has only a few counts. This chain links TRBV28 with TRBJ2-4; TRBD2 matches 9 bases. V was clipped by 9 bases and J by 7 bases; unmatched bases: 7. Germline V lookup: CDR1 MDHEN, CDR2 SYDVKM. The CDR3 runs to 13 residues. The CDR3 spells CASTLSGSNIQYF. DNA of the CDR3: TGTGCCAGTACCCTTAGCGGGAGTAACATTCAGTACTTC.

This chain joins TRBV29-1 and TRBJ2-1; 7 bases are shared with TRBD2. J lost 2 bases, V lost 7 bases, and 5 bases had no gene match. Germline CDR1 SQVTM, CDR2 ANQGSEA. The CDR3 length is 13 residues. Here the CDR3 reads CSGQTSPYNEQFF. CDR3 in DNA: TGCAGCGGCCAGACTAGCCCCTACAATGAGCAGTTCTTC.

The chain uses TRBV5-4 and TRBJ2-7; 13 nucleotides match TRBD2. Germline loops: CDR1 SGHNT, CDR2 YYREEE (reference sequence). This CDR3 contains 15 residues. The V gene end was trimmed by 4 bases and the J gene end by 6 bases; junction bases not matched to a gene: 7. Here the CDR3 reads CASSAGLAGAGEQYF. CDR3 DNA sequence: TGTGCCAGCAGCGCCGGACTAGCGGGAGCCGGCGAGCAGTACTTC.

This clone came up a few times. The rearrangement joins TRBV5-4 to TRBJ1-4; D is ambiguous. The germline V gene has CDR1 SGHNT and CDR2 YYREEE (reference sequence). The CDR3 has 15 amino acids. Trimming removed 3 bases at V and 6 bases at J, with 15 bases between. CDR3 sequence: CASSSPEGRDEKLFF. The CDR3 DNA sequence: TGTGCCAGCAGCTCCCCGGAGGGTCGTGATGAAAAACTGTTTTTT.

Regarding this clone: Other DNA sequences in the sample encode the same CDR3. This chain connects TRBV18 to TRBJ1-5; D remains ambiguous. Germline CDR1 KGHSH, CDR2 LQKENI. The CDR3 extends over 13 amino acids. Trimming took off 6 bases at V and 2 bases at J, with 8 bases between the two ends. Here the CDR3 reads CASSPDGNQPQHF. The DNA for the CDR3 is TGTGCCAGCTCCCCCGACGGCAATCAGCCCCAGCATTTT.

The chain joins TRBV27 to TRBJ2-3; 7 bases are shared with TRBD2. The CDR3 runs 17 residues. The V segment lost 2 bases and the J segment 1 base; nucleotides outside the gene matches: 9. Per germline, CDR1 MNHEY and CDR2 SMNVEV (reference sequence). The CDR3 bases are TGTGCCAGCAGTTTAAGCGAGGGGCTAGCGGGCACAGATACGCAGTATTTT. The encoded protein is CASSLSEGLAGTDTQYF.

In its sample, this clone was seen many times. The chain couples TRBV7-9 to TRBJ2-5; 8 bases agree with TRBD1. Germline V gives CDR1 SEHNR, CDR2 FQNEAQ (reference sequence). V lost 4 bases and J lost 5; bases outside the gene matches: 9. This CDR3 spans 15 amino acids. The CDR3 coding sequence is TGTGCCAGCAGCTCCACGACAGGGGTGACGGAGACCCAGTACTTC. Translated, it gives CASSSTTGVTETQYF.

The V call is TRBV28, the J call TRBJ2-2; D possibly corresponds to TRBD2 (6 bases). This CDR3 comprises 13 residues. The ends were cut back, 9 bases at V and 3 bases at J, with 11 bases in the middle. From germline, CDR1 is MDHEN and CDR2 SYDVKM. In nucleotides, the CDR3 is TGTGCCAGTAACAGGAGGGACACCGGGGAGCTGTTTTTT. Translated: CASNRRDTGELFF.

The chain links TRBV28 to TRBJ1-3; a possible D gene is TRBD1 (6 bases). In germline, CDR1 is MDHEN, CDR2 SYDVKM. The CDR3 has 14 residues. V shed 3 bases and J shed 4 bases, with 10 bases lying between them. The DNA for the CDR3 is TGTGCCAGCAGTTTGCAGGGGTGGGGAAACACCATATATTTT. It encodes CASSLQGWGNTIYF.

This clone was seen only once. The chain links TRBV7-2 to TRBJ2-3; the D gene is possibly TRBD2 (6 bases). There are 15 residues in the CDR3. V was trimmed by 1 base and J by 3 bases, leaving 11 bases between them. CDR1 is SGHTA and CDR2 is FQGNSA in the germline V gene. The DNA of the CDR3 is TGTGCCAGCAGCTTAGGCGGACTAAGAACAGATACGCAGTATTTT. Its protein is CASSLGGLRTDTQYF.

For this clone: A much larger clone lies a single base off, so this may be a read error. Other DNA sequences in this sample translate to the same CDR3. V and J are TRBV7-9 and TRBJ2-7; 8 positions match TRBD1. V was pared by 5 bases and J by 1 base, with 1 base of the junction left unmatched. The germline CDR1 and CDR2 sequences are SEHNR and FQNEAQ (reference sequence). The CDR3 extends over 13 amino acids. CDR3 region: CASSRTGSYEQYF. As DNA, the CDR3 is TGTGCCAGCAGCAGGACAGGGTCCTACGAGCAGTACTTC.

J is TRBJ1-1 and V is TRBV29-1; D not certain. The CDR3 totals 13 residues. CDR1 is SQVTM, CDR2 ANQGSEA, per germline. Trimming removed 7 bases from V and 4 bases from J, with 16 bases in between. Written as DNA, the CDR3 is TGCAGCGGGTCGAGGACCCGGAGCACTGAAGCTTTCTTT. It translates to CSGSRTRSTEAFF.

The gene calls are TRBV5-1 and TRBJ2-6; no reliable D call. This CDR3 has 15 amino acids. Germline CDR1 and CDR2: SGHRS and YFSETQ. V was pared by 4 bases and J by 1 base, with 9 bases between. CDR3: CASSLSISGANVLTF. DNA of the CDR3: TGCGCCAGCAGCCTGAGTATTTCTGGGGCCAACGTCCTGACTTTC.

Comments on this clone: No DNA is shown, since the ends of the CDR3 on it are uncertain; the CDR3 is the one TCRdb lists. CDR3 sequence reads: CASSSTLGGGSAYEQYF. The chain links TRBV5-1 to TRBJ2-5; TRBD2 is the table's D call, not checked against the DNA. The CDR3 region is 17 residues in length, termini included. The germline CDR1 and CDR2 sequences are SGHRS and YFSETQ.

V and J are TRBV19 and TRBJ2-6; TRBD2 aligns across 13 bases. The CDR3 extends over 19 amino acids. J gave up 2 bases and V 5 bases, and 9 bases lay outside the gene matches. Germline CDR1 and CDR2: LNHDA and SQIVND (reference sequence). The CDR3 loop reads CASSSRTSGSVAGANVLTF. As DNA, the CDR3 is TGTGCCAGTAGTTCCCGGACTAGCGGGAGTGTAGCTGGGGCCAACGTCCTGACTTTC.

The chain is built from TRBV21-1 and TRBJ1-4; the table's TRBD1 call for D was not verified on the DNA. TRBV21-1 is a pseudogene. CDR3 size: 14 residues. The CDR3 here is CASNLRETNEKLFF. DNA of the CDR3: TGTGCCAGCAACCTCAGGGAAACAAATGAAAAACTGTTTTTT.

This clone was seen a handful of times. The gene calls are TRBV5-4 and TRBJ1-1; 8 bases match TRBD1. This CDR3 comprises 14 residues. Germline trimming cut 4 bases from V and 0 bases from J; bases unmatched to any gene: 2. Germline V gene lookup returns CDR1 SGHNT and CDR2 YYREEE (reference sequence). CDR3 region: CASSPDRVNTEAFF. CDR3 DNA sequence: TGTGCCAGCAGCCCGGACAGGGTGAACACTGAAGCTTTCTTT.

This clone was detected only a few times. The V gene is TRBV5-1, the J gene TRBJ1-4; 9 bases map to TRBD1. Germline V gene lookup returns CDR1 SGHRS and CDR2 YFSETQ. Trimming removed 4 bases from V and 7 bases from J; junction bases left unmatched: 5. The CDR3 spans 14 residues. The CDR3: CASSPGTGSEKLFF. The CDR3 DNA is TGCGCCAGCAGCCCAGGGACAGGGTCTGAAAAACTGTTTTTT. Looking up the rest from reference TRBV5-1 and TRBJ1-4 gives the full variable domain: KAGVTQTPRYLIKTRGQQVTLSCSPISGHRSVSWYQQTPGQGLQFLFEYFSETQRNKGNFPGRFSGRQFSNSRSEMNVSTLELGDSALYLCASSPGTGSEKLFFGSGTQLSVL.

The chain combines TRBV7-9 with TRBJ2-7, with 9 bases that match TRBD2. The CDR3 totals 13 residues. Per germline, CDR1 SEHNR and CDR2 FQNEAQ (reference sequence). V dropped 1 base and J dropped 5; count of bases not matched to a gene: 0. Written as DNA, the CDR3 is TGTGCCAGCAGCTTAGTAGCGGGAGACGAGCAGTACTTC. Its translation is CASSLVAGDEQYF. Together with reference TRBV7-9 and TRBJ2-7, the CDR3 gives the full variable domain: DTGVSQNPRHKITKRGQNVTFRCDPISEHNRLYWYRQTLGQGPEFLTYFQNEAQLEKSRLLSDRFSAERPKGSFSTLEIQRTEQGDSAMYLCASSLVAGDEQYFGPGTRLTVT.

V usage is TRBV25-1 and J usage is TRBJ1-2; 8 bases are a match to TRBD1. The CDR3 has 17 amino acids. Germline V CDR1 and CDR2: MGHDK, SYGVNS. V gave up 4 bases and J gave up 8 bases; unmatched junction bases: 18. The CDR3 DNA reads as TGTGCCAGCAGTGGGACAGGGACCATGAGCCTTCTATCCGGCTACACCTTC. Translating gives CASSGTGTMSLLSGYTF.

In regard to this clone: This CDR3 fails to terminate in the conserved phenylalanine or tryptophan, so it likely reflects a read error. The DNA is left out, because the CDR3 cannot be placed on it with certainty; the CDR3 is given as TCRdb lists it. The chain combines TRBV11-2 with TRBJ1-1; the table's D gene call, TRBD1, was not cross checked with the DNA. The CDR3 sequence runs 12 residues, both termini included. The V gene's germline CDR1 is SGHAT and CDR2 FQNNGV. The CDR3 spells CASSSTPDRDFY.

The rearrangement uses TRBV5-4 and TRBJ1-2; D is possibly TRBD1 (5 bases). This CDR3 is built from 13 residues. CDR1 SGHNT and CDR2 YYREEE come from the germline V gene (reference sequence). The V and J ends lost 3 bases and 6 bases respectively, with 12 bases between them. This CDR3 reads CASSSTVRDGYTF. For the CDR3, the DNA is TGTGCCAGCAGCTCGACAGTCAGGGATGGCTACACCTTC.

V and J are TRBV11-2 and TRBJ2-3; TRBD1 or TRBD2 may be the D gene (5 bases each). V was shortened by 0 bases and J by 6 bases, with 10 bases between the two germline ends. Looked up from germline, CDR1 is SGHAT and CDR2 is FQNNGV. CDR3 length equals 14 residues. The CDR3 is CASSLDFGTDTQYF. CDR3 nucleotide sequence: TGTGCCAGCAGCTTAGATTTCGGGACCGATACGCAGTATTTT.

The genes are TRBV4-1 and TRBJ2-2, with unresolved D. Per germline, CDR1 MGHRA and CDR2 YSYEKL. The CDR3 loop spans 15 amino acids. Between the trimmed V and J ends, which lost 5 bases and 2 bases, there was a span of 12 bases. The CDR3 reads CASSAGRINTGELFF. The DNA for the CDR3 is TGCGCCAGCAGCGCAGGACGGATTAACACCGGGGAGCTGTTTTTT.